This entry lists 30 T cell receptor beta chains sequenced from one sample in a study of blood T cells in healthy people across ages. It was with a sample-barcoded 5' primer and a J-beta primer mix that a second PCR of roughly 7 to 12 cycles was run. TCRdb ran MiXCR on the 5' RACE reads and lists one entry per CDR3 protein. The table lists some 1,800,000 distinct CDR3 sequences, about two fifths of them singletons. The source material was blood. These TCRs come from a human donor in good health.

This clonotype has at least ten counts. The chain employs TRBV29-1 and TRBJ2-7; 9 nucleotides agree with TRBD1. V lost 4 bases to trimming and J lost 5 bases; unmatched junction nucleotides: 9. The CDR3 is 14 amino acids. Per germline, CDR1 SQVTM and CDR2 ANQGSEA. This CDR3 reads CSVASGQGVNEQYF. CDR3 DNA: TGCAGCGTTGCTTCGGGACAGGGCGTCAACGAGCAGTACTTC.

Of note for this clonotype: A much larger clone is a single base away; this may be a read error. The chain links TRBV20-1 to TRBJ2-7; no firm D call. CDR1 is DFQATT and CDR2 is SNEGSKA in the germline V gene (reference sequence). V lost 1 base and J lost 7, with 20 bases in between. The CDR3 totals 15 residues. The DNA for the CDR3 is TGCAGTGCTAGAGCTAGGGCCCTATGGTACAATGAGCAGTACTTC. Protein: CSARARALWYNEQYF.

The table lists this clonotype with a few counts. The chain links TRBV4-1 to TRBJ2-7, with D perhaps TRBD2 (5 bases). CDR1 is MGHRA, CDR2 YSYEKL, per germline. The CDR3 length is 16 residues. Trimming cost V 0 bases and J 1 base, with 13 bases left between them. In DNA form, the CDR3 reads TGCGCCAGCAGCCAAGAGCGGGCAGGCTCTTCCTACGAGCAGTACTTC. Residues: CASSQERAGSSYEQYF.

A few counts support this clonotype. V gene TRBV20-1 combines with J gene TRBJ2-5; 9 positions agree with TRBD2. With 3 bases clipped from V and 5 bases from J, the junction kept 13 bases outside the gene matches. Germline CDR1 DFQATT, CDR2 SNEGSKA (reference sequence). The CDR3 runs to 16 residues. For the CDR3, the DNA is TGCAGTGCTAGTAACTGGCTTAGCGGGGGTGGGGAGACCCAGTACTTC. It encodes CSASNWLSGGGETQYF.

The J gene is TRBJ2-3, the V gene TRBV5-6; D may be TRBD1 (5 bases). The CDR3 consists of 16 residues. Germline V gene lookup returns CDR1 SGHDT and CDR2 YYEEEE. Trimming took off 1 base at V and 4 bases at J, with 16 bases between the two ends. In DNA, the CDR3 is TGTGCCAGCAGCTTGTGGGTGTCAGGGAACCCAGATACGCAGTATTTT. Its protein product is CASSLWVSGNPDTQYF.

This clonotype was seen at least ten times. The gene calls are TRBV11-2 and TRBJ2-5, with a weak D call TRBD2 (5 bases). The CDR3 extends over 13 amino acids. Trimming shortened V by 5 bases and J by 1 base, and 8 bases separated the two germline ends. CDR1 SGHAT and CDR2 FQNNGV come from the germline V gene. This CDR3 reads CASSLTTQETQYF. Written as DNA, the CDR3 is TGTGCCAGCAGCCTGACTACCCAAGAGACCCAGTACTTC.

This clonotype was detected a few times. The rearrangement links TRBV7-2 to TRBJ1-2; D uncertain. Germline V gene data show CDR1 as SGHTA and CDR2 as FQGNSA. The CDR3 contains 15 residues. Trimming shortened V by 5 bases and J by 0 bases, and 13 bases separated the two germline ends. The CDR3 spells CASSLQERSNYGYTF. The CDR3 coding sequence is TGTGCCAGCAGCCTCCAAGAGCGGTCTAACTATGGCTACACCTTC.

This chain links TRBV5-1 with TRBJ2-4; possibly TRBD2 for D (5 bases). The assigned J gene may be wrong: the sequence end matches TRBJ2-7 better. CDR1 and CDR2 from the germline V gene are SGHRS and YFSETQ. CDR3 length equals 15 residues. The CDR3 loop is CASSLVAGIYDEQYF. For the CDR3, the DNA is TGCGCCAGCAGCTTGGTGGCGGGTATTTACGACGAGCAGTACTTC.

V is TRBV7-9 and J is TRBJ1-2, with 10 bases that match TRBD1. Germline-derived CDR1 and CDR2 are SEHNR and FQNEAQ (reference sequence). CDR3 size: 17 residues. The V gene end was trimmed by 5 bases and the J gene end by 5 bases; junction bases not matched to a gene: 14. The CDR3 is CASSKGQGSRDNYGYTF. CDR3 bases: TGTGCCAGCAGCAAGGGACAGGGGTCGCGGGATAATTATGGCTACACCTTC.

This clonotype was seen only a few times. The chain employs TRBV20-1 and TRBJ2-4; D ambiguous. TRBJ2-7 matches the DNA end more closely, so the J call is doubtful. CDR1 is DFQATT and CDR2 is SNEGSKA in the germline V gene (reference sequence). This CDR3 has 14 amino acids. CDR3 nucleotide sequence: TGCAGTGCTAGAGATAGGGAACTGACCTACGAGCAGTACTTC. It specifies CSARDRELTYEQYF.

Ten or more counts support this clonotype. This may arise from a read error, as a much more abundant clone is one base away. This chain connects TRBV4-3 to TRBJ2-6; TRBD2 matches 7 bases. The CDR3 contains 16 residues. CDR1 is LGHNA, CDR2 YSLEER, per germline. V was clipped by 5 bases and J by 4 bases; unmatched bases: 8. The CDR3 loop reads CASSKGRGTGANVLTF. The CDR3 region has the DNA TGCGCCAGCAGCAAGGGGCGGGGGACCGGGGCCAACGTCCTGACTTTC.

This sequence joins TRBV6-6 and TRBJ2-5; D gene uncertain. Per germline, CDR1 MNHNY and CDR2 SVGAGI (reference sequence). Trimming removed 2 bases from V and 2 bases from J, with 9 bases in between. The CDR3 runs 14 residues. The CDR3 region has the DNA TGTGCCAGCAGTTACGCGGCATTACAAGAGACCCAGTACTTC. It encodes CASSYAALQETQYF.

This rearrangement joins TRBV10-3 to TRBJ2-3, with D uncertain. V was pared by 6 bases and J by 1 base, with 14 bases between. Germline V gene data show CDR1 as ENHRY and CDR2 as SYGVKD. CDR3 length equals 15 residues. The chain's CDR3 is CAIRARAVGTDTQYF. The CDR3 nucleotides are TGTGCCATCAGGGCTCGGGCCGTAGGCACAGATACGCAGTATTTT.

Concerning this clonotype itself: It may be a read error: a sequence one base away is much more abundant. The V and J genes are TRBV7-9 and TRBJ2-1; D not certain. Germline CDR1 reads SEHNR; CDR2 reads FQNEAQ (reference sequence). The CDR3 loop spans 12 amino acids. Deletions cut 5 bases from V and 10 bases from J, with 12 bases between. The CDR3 nucleotides are TGTGCCAGCAGCCCTAAAGTCCACGAGCAGTTCTTC. Protein: CASSPKVHEQFF.

V and J are TRBV6-9 and TRBJ2-5; 7 bases align to TRBD1. Germline CDR1 is MNHGY and CDR2 is SVAAGI. The trim removed 2 bases at V and 3 bases at J, leaving 9 bases unmatched. The CDR3 length is 16 residues. DNA of the CDR3: TGTGCCAGCAGTTATGAAGGGGGCTGGAACGAAGAGACCCAGTACTTC. Translating gives CASSYEGGWNEETQYF.

This clonotype appeared a few times. The chain is built from TRBV20-1 and TRBJ2-7, with 10 positions matching TRBD2. The CDR3 length is 15 residues. With V trimmed by 1 base and J by 3 bases, 6 bases remained unmatched. Germline CDR1 reads DFQATT; CDR2 reads SNEGSKA (reference sequence). CDR3 region: CSARASGGDLYEQYF. The CDR3 DNA reads TGCAGTGCTAGAGCTAGCGGGGGTGATCTCTACGAGCAGTACTTC.

The chain recombines TRBV7-8 with TRBJ2-5; maybe TRBD1 (5 bases). CDR3 length: 14 amino acids. Germline-derived CDR1 and CDR2 are SGHVS and FQNEAQ. V was trimmed by 5 bases and J by 5 bases, leaving 15 bases between them. The CDR3 DNA follows: TGTGCCAGCAGCGTGCCCAGGGTATTGGAGACCCAGTACTTC. It translates to CASSVPRVLETQYF.

This clonotype was observed a few times. The J gene is TRBJ2-5, the V gene TRBV3-1; D uncertain. The CDR3 extends over 15 amino acids. The ends were cut back, 0 bases at V and 1 base at J, with 9 bases in the middle. Per germline, CDR1 LGHDT and CDR2 YNNKEL (reference sequence). CDR3 sequence: CASSQDPVAQETQYF. CDR3 sequence (DNA): TGTGCCAGCAGCCAAGATCCAGTCGCCCAAGAGACCCAGTACTTC.

Comment on this clonotype: This could be a read error, since a much larger clone is one nucleotide away. The CDR3 protein is CSVELSLGGDTF. CDR3 nucleotide sequence: TGCAGCGTTGAGTTGAGTCTTGGCGGCGACACCTTC. The chain employs TRBV29-1 and TRBJ1-2; unclear D gene. The germline V gene has CDR1 SQVTM and CDR2 ANQGSEA. The CDR3 loop spans 12 amino acids. Trimming cost V 3 bases and J 12 bases, with 17 bases left between them.

This sequence joins TRBV29-1 and TRBJ1-1; D possibly corresponds to TRBD1 (5 bases). V lost 6 bases and J lost 3, with 11 bases in between. This CDR3 has 12 residues. Germline CDR1 SQVTM, CDR2 ANQGSEA. CDR3 bases: TGCAGCGTCCGGGGACGGCACACTGAAGCTTTCTTT. It specifies CSVRGRHTEAFF.

This chain connects TRBV7-6 to TRBJ2-7; tentative D call: TRBD1 (6 bases). The CDR3 spans 15 residues. CDR1 and CDR2 (germline): SGHVS, FNYEAQ. The ends were cut back, 4 bases at V and 0 bases at J, with 13 bases in the middle. CDR3 loop: CASSSVTGPSYEQYF. CDR3 in DNA: TGTGCCAGCAGCTCCGTCACAGGGCCCTCCTACGAGCAGTACTTC.

V gene TRBV7-9 combines with J gene TRBJ1-2; D perhaps matches TRBD1 (5 bases). V was clipped by 1 base and J by 6 bases, with 12 bases between them. This CDR3 is 14 amino acids long. In germline, CDR1 is SEHNR, CDR2 FQNEAQ (reference sequence). The CDR3 is CASSLGGSRHGYTF. The CDR3 nucleotides are TGTGCCAGCAGCTTAGGGGGGAGCAGACATGGCTACACCTTC.

There are a few counts of this clonotype. The V and J genes are TRBV3-1 and TRBJ2-1; a possible D gene is TRBD1 (7 bases). V was clipped by 5 bases and J by 6 bases, with 29 bases between them. Germline loops: CDR1 LGHDT, CDR2 YNNKEL (reference sequence). CDR3 length: 19 amino acids. DNA for the CDR3: TGTGCCAGCAGCTCGTCCACATGGTACGACAGGGTCGGGGGCAATGAGCAGTTCTTC. Its protein product is CASSSSTWYDRVGGNEQFF.

This chain joins TRBV7-3 and TRBJ2-5; D not resolved. Trimming stripped 3 bases from V and 4 bases from J, with 9 bases between. Germline CDR1 and CDR2: SGHTA and FQGTGA. This CDR3 is 13 amino acids long. The CDR3 DNA reads as TGTGCCAGCAGCTTCCGACCAATAGAGACCCAGTACTTC. Residues: CASSFRPIETQYF.

Note on this clonotype: An end of the junction differs from the germline gene, which may be a read error. The rearrangement links TRBV20-1 to TRBJ2-7; D tentatively fits TRBD1 or TRBD2 (5 bases each). The CDR3 is 14 amino acids. The germline CDR1 and CDR2 sequences are DFQATT and SNEGSKA (reference sequence). CDR3 protein: CSVRDTGGYYEQYF. In nucleotides, the CDR3 is TGCAGTGTTAGAGATACAGGCGGGTACTACGAGCAGTACTTC.

The V gene is TRBV7-2, the J gene TRBJ2-1; D perhaps matches TRBD2 (7 bases). V gave up 1 base and J gave up 7 bases, with 14 bases separating them. Germline V gives CDR1 SGHTA, CDR2 FQGNSA. The CDR3 is 15 residues long. The CDR3 DNA is TGTGCCAGCAGCTTAGTGGCGGGGGCGGGAAATGAGCAGTTCTTC. Protein product: CASSLVAGAGNEQFF.

V and J are TRBV7-2 and TRBJ2-7; D remains ambiguous. There are 14 residues in the CDR3. Germline V gene sequence: CDR1 SGHTA, CDR2 FQGNSA. Deletions cut 4 bases from V and 10 bases from J, with 20 bases between. CDR3 sequence reads: CASSSSISTETQYF. The CDR3 nucleotides read TGTGCCAGCAGCTCCTCTATAAGTACTGAAACCCAGTACTTC.

The sample holds many counts of this clonotype. The chain has TRBV20-1 and TRBJ2-7; the D gene could be TRBD1 or TRBD2 (5 bases each). The CDR3 consists of 14 residues. CDR1 DFQATT and CDR2 SNEGSKA come from the germline V gene (reference sequence). V was shortened by 5 bases and J by 4 bases, with 18 bases between the two germline ends. The CDR3 DNA is TGCAGTGCTCCCCTCGGGACGCCACTTTACGAGCAGTACTTC. Translating gives CSAPLGTPLYEQYF.

In this sample, this clonotype turned up once. A much larger clone lies one base from this, so it may be a read error. The V gene is TRBV3-1, the J gene TRBJ1-1, with D perhaps TRBD1 (5 bases). Between the trimmed V and J ends, which lost 2 bases and 6 bases, there was a span of 19 bases. Germline V lookup: CDR1 LGHDT, CDR2 YNNKEL (reference sequence). CDR3 length equals 16 residues. CDR3 DNA: TGTGCCAGCAGCCAATGGGACCGAATCTCGGACGCTGAAGCTTTCTTT. It encodes CASSQWDRISDAEAFF.

In this sample, this clonotype turned up a few times. The V call is TRBV20-1, the J call TRBJ2-5; D gene ambiguous. There are 11 residues in the CDR3. Trimming took off 3 bases at V and 3 bases at J, with 5 bases between the two ends. In germline, CDR1 is DFQATT, CDR2 SNEGSKA (reference sequence). CDR3 sequence: CSASFEETQYF. In nucleotides, the CDR3 is TGCAGTGCTAGTTTTGAAGAGACCCAGTACTTC.